A selection of T cell receptor beta chains follows, all from one sample in a study of shared clonotypes between healthy human individuals. Assay: immunoSEQ multiplex PCR; the TCRdb copy retains only in-frame clones and omits some. Of about 990,000 clones listed, about 84% are singletons. The sample consisted of memory CD4+ T cells from PBMCs. The source is a man aged 18 to 30 in good health. Some clones in this sample may be carry-over from other donors' samples. Both conserved end residues are part of each CDR3. D genes are given only for firm matches. The size entry is marked missing in some rows and otherwise reads once, few, many or a size class.

clone size: NA
V gene: TRBV5-5
D gene: NA
J gene: TRBJ1-1
CDR3 DNA: TGTGCCAGCAGCTTGGGGGGATTTCGAACTGAAGCTTTCTTT
CDR3 protein: CASSLGGFRTEAFF

clone size: NA
V gene: TRBV7-2
D gene: NA
J gene: TRBJ1-2
CDR3 DNA: TGTGCCAGCAGCTTAGAGGCCTGGATGTCCTATGGCTACACCTTC
CDR3 protein: CASSLEAWMSYGYTF

clone size: NA
V gene: TRBV30
D gene: NA
J gene: TRBJ2-3
CDR3 DNA: TGTGCCTGGAGTGAGACAGATACGCAGTATTTT
CDR3 protein: CAWSETDTQYF

clone size: once
V gene: TRBV19
D gene: TRBD2
J gene: TRBJ2-7
CDR3 DNA: TGTGCCAGTAGTAACCGGGAAGGGGCGGGAGGTTTCTACGAGCAGTACTTC
CDR3 protein: CASSNREGAGGFYEQYF

clone size: NA
V gene: TRBV5-8
D gene: NA
J gene: TRBJ2-5
CDR3 DNA: TGTGCCAGCAGCTTGGGGGTTTGGATGGAGACCCAGTACTTC
CDR3 protein: CASSLGVWMETQYF

clone size: once
V gene: TRBV2
D gene: TRBD2
J gene: TRBJ2-1
CDR3 DNA: TGTGCCAGCAGGAGGGGGACTAGCGGGAGCAATGAGCAGTTCTTC
CDR3 protein: CASRRGTSGSNEQFF

clone size: once
V gene: TRBV5-7
D gene: NA
J gene: TRBJ2-3
CDR3 DNA: TGTGCCAGCAGCTTGCGGGCAGAAGGCACAGATACGCAGTATTTT
CDR3 protein: CASSLRAEGTDTQYF

clone size: NA
V gene: TRBV7-6
D gene: NA
J gene: TRBJ2-3
CDR3 DNA: TGTGCCAGTGAATATACGCAGTATTTT
CDR3 protein: CASEYTQYF

clone size: once
V gene: TRBV28
D gene: NA
J gene: TRBJ2-7
CDR3 DNA: TGTGCCCTCACCCCAGCTAGCGAGCCCTACGAGCAGTACTTC
CDR3 protein: CALTPASEPYEQYF

clone size: NA
V gene: TRBV6-1
D gene: NA
J gene: TRBJ1-4
CDR3 DNA: TGTGCCAGCAGCCGTTTCCAGAGGAATGAAAAACTGTTTTTT
CDR3 protein: CASSRFQRNEKLFF

clone size: once
V gene: TRBV6-5
D gene: NA
J gene: TRBJ1-2
CDR3 DNA: TGTGCCAGCAAAGACAGTAACTATGGCTACACCTTC
CDR3 protein: CASKDSNYGYTF

clone size: few
V gene: TRBV28
D gene: NA
J gene: TRBJ1-5
CDR3 DNA: TGTGCCAGCAGCCCGGACAGATGGGAGAGCAATCAGCCCCAGCATTTT
CDR3 protein: CASSPDRWESNQPQHF

clone size: NA
V gene: TRBV28
D gene: NA
J gene: TRBJ1-2
CDR3 DNA: TGTGCCAGCAGTTTATACGATGCCGTGGACCGTGGCTACACCTTC
CDR3 protein: CASSLYDAVDRGYTF

clone size: NA
V gene: TRBV6-5
D gene: NA
J gene: TRBJ2-7
CDR3 DNA: TGTGCCAGCAGTGGACTTACCTACGAGCAGTACTTC
CDR3 protein: CASSGLTYEQYF

clone size: NA
V gene: TRBV29-1
D gene: NA
J gene: TRBJ1-1
CDR3 DNA: TGCAGCGTCTCACAGGGAACGAACACTGAAGCTTTCTTT
CDR3 protein: CSVSQGTNTEAFF

clone size: NA
V gene: TRBV2
D gene: TRBD1
J gene: TRBJ2-7
CDR3 DNA: TGTGCCAGCAGGCCCCGGGACAGGGGCTACGAGCAGTACTTC
CDR3 protein: CASRPRDRGYEQYF

clone size: few
V gene: TRBV5-1
D gene: NA
J gene: TRBJ2-2
CDR3 DNA: TGCGCCAGCAGCTTGGAGGCAGGGTATAAGGCCGGGGAGCTGTTTTTT
CDR3 protein: CASSLEAGYKAGELFF

clone size: NA
V gene: TRBV9
D gene: NA
J gene: TRBJ1-1
CDR3 DNA: TGTGCCAGCAGCGCCCTCCAGGGGATAACTGAAGCTTTCTTT
CDR3 protein: CASSALQGITEAFF